The T cell receptor beta chain described here comes from a study of blood T cell repertoires in COVID-19. Overall study: The United States, Italy and Spain supplied acute and convalescent COVID-19 samples. The cDNA or gDNA used as material had been derived from T cells, B-cell-depleted T cells, or PBMCs.

TCRdb's copy holds only in-frame clones and misses some; the assay was immunoSEQ multiplex PCR. The table shows more than 70,000 clones, with roughly nine tenths occurring only once. The CDR3 has 14 residues. Deletions cut 8 bases from V and 0 bases from J, with 11 bases between. Germline lookup yields CDR1 GTSNPN and CDR2 SVGIG (reference sequence). The clonotype originates from a woman in her forties or fifties with active or convalescent COVID-19. The chain joins TRBV30 to TRBJ2-6; D is unresolved. Specimen: peripheral blood. The CDR3 DNA sequence: TGTGCCACCTCCTTTAGCTCTGGGGCCAACGTCCTGACTTTC. Amino acid sequence: CATSFSSGANVLTF.